This entry is about one T cell receptor (beta chain). In the source study's methods: Cell counts per sample came from amplifying reference gene primers. Only in-frame clones appear in the TCRdb table, and some are missing; sequencing was by immunoSEQ multiplex PCR. Clone size and the V and J calls come from that table; the DNA yielded D and trimming. The repertoire holds approximately 52,000 clones, with 85% as singletons. The sample comes from a study of blood T cell repertoires in COVID-19. At the level of the study: The United States, Italy and Spain supplied acute and convalescent COVID-19 samples. T cells, B-cell-depleted T cells, or PBMCs supplied cDNA or gDNA.

Trimming removed 5 bases at V and 6 bases at J, with 17 bases between. Germline CDR1 is SGHAT and CDR2 is FQNNGV. This CDR3 contains 15 residues. The sequence was obtained from a human donor in a cohort sampled during active COVID-19. The chain recombines TRBV11-2 with TRBJ2-1; tentative D call: TRBD1 (5 bases). Material: peripheral blood. The CDR3 nucleotides are TGTGCCAGCAGCCCCTCGGCAGGGTGGATCAATGAGCAGTTCTTC. Protein sequence: CASSPSAGWINEQFF.